This T cell receptor beta chain is from a study of neoadjuvant nivolumab and ipilimumab in lung cancer. General study results and limits: Resected tumors had greater TCR richness and clonality than uninvolved lung. TCR clonality did not significantly correlate with pathologic tumor regression.

As for this clone: The target antigen is unknown.

Assay used: immunoSEQ multiplex PCR; TCRdb lists only in-frame clones, some missing. The sample has about 29,000 clones, roughly three quarters seen once. CDR3 length: 11 residues. The germline V and J ends were trimmed by 0 bases and 8 bases, with 5 bases remaining between them. Germline V gene data show CDR1 as MNHNY and CDR2 as SVGAGI (reference sequence). The chain uses TRBV6-6 and TRBJ2-7; no clear D gene. The sequence came from an adult with non-small cell lung cancer. The specimen comprised tumor tissue, sampled after neoadjuvant nivolumab, alone or with ipilimumab, at or shortly before surgery. This chain's CDR3 is CASSYSRQQYF. CDR3 DNA sequence: TGTGCCAGCAGTTACTCGAGACAGCAGTACTTC.